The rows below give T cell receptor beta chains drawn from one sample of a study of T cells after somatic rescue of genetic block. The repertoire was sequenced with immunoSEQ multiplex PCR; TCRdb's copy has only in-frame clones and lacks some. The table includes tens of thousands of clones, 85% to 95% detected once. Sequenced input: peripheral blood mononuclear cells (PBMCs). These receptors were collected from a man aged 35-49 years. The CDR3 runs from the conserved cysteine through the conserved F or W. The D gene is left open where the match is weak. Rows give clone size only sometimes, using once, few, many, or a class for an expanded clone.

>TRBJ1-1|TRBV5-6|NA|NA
CASSFGGTTEAFF
TGTGCCAGCAGCTTCGGGGGTACCACTGAAGCTTTCTTT
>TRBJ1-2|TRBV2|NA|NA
CASSVGQGNGYTF
TGTGCCAGCAGTGTTGGGCAGGGGAATGGCTACACCTTC
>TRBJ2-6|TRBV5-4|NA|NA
CASTLRAGVSSGANVLTF
TGTGCCAGCACCTTGAGGGCAGGGGTTAGCTCTGGGGCCAACGTCCTGACTTTC
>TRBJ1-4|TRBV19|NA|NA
CASSIGHVLEKLFF
TGTGCCAGTAGTATCGGACATGTTCTTGAAAAACTGTTTTTT
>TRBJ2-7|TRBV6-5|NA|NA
CASSRGQFSYEQYF
TGTGCCAGCAGCCGTGGACAGTTCTCCTACGAGCAGTACTTC
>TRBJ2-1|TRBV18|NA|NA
CASSPKGPNEQFF
TGTGCCAGCTCACCGAAAGGACCCAATGAGCAGTTCTTC
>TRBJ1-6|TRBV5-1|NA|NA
CASSLAGFGSPLHF
TGCGCCAGCAGCTTGGCAGGCTTTGGTTCACCCCTCCACTTT
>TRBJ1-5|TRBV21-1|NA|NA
CASSKSLRGGQGVWQPQHF
TGTGCCAGCAGCAAGAGCCTGAGGGGGGGACAGGGGGTATGGCAGCCCCAGCATTTT
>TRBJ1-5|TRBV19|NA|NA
CASNAGHQPQHF
TGTGCCAGTAATGCAGGGCATCAGCCCCAGCATTTT
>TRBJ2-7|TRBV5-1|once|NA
CASSIQGYNYEQYF
TGCGCCAGTTCAATCCAAGGCTACAACTACGAGCAGTACTTC
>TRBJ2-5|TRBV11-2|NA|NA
CASSLETQYF
TGTGCCAGCAGCTTAGAGACCCAGTACTTC
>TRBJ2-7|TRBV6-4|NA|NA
CASSGSQFGYEQYF
TGTGCCAGCAGTGGAAGTCAATTCGGCTACGAGCAGTACTTC
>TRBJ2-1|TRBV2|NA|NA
CASSELNSYNEQFF
TGTGCCAGCAGTGAGCTCAATTCCTACAATGAGCAGTTCTTC
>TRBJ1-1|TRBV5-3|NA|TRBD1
CARSAPGQLNTEAFF
TGTGCCAGAAGCGCACCGGGACAGTTGAACACTGAAGCTTTCTTT
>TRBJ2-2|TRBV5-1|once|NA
CASRTSGLMNTGELFF
TGCGCCAGCAGGACGTCGGGACTCATGAACACCGGGGAGCTGTTTTTT
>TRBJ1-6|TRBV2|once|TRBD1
CASRDREYNSPLHF
TGTGCCAGCAGGGACAGGGAATATAATTCACCCCTCCACTTT
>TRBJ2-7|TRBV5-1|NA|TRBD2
CASSLDPSGPLSF
TGCGCCAGCAGCTTGGACCCTAGCGGCCCTCTAAGCTTC
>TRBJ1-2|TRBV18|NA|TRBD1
CASSGNPGGPGYTF
TGTGCCAGCTCAGGTAACCCAGGGGGACCTGGCTACACCTTC
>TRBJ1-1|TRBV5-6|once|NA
CASSYWTVNTEAFF
TGTGCCAGCAGCTACTGGACGGTGAACACTGAAGCTTTCTTT
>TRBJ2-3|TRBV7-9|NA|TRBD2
CASSLGGLAGGLRTDTQYF
TGTGCCAGCAGCTTAGGGGGACTAGCGGGAGGGCTTCGCACAGATACGCAGTATTTT
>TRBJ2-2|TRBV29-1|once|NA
CSVTDRTRKNTGELFF
TGCAGCGTCACCGACAGAACACGCAAGAACACCGGGGAGCTGTTTTTT
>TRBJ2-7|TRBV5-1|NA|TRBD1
CASSAGTGVYEQYF
TGCGCCAGCAGCGCCGGGACAGGGGTTTACGAGCAGTACTTC
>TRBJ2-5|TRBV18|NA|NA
CASSLTSNTQYF
TGTGCCAGCTCCCTCACAAGTAACACCCAGTACTTC
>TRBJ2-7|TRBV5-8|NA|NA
CASSLGNGYEQYF
TGTGCCAGCAGCTTGGGTAATGGCTACGAGCAGTACTTC
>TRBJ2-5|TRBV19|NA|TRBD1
CASSAPSAGGETQYF
TGTGCCAGTTCTGCCCCCTCGGCAGGGGGAGAGACCCAGTACTTC
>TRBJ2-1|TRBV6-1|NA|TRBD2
CASREVAGGNNEQFF
TGTGCCAGCCGGGAAGTAGCGGGGGGAAACAATGAGCAGTTCTTC
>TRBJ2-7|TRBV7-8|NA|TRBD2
CASSSSGSVSEQYF
TGTGCCAGCAGCTCAAGCGGGAGTGTCTCCGAGCAGTACTTC
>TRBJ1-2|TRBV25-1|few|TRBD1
CASSGGQVYGYTF
TGTGCCAGCAGTGGCGGACAGGTCTATGGCTACACCTTC
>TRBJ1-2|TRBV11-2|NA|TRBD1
CASSLIGQGYGYTF
TGTGCCAGCAGCTTAATTGGACAGGGGTATGGCTACACCTTC
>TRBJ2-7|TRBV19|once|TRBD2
CASSLGGGAYEQYF
TGTGCCAGTAGTCTAGGCGGGGGAGCCTACGAGCAGTACTTC
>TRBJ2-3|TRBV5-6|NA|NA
CASSLVSDGDTDTQYF
TGTGCCAGCAGCTTGGTCTCGGACGGGGACACAGATACGCAGTATTTT
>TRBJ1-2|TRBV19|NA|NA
CASSDRDYGYTF
TGTGCCAGTAGCGACAGAGACTATGGCTACACCTTC
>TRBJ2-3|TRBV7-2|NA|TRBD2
CASTLERGLSDTQYF
TGTGCCAGCACCCTTGAGCGGGGGTTATCAGATACGCAGTATTTT